This section outlines one T cell receptor (beta chain) sequence together with its context. This entry comes from a study of blood T cell repertoires in COVID-19. This CDR3 region has 18 residues. The method was immunoSEQ multiplex PCR; TCRdb's version includes in-frame clones alone and lacks a portion of them. The profile shows a few hundred thousand clones, more than 75% of them singletons. The receptor was derived from a man aged 50-59 years with active or convalescent COVID-19. The rearrangement joins TRBV21-1 to TRBJ1-5; the table calls TRBD1, which could not be checked here. TRBV21-1 is a pseudogene segment. Sample: peripheral blood. In DNA form, the CDR3 reads TGTGCCACACTTCTCCACTCGGGGGACAGGGGACGCAATCAGCCCCAGCATTTT. This translates into CATLLHSGDRGRNQPQHF.